These 20 T cell receptor beta chains originate from one sample sequenced in a study of cytomegalovirus exposure and HLA in healthy donors. The PCR made use of 60 Vbeta and 13 Jbeta primers. Assay: immunoSEQ multiplex PCR; the TCRdb copy retains only in-frame clones and omits some. The sample carries roughly 98,000 clones, about 80% recorded once. Sequencing was carried out using PBMCs. These receptors originate from a man aged 40-50 years in good health and CMV-seronegative.

J is TRBJ2-7 and V is TRBV10-3, with D maybe TRBD2 (7 bases). CDR1 and CDR2 from the germline V gene are ENHRY and SYGVKD. This CDR3 has 12 residues. Trimming cost V 6 bases and J 6 bases, with 12 bases left between them. DNA of the CDR3: TGTGCCATCAGAGAGGGGGGGAGCGAGCAGTACTTC. The encoded protein is CAIREGGSEQYF.

Only one count was recorded for this clone. V usage is TRBV5-1 and J usage is TRBJ2-1; D remains ambiguous. V was cut by 0 bases and J by 6 bases, with 7 bases left in between. The CDR3 runs 13 residues. Germline V CDR1 and CDR2: SGHRS, YFSETQ. The CDR3 region has the DNA TGCGCCAGCAGCTTGGCCGCAGGCAATGAGCAGTTCTTC. This sequence encodes CASSLAAGNEQFF.

The V call is TRBV7-7, the J call TRBJ2-1; 7 nucleotides align to TRBD1. The CDR3 contains 17 residues. CDR1 is SSHAT and CDR2 is FNYEAQ in the germline V gene (reference sequence). With 3 bases clipped from V and 8 bases from J, the junction kept 16 bases outside the gene matches. DNA for the CDR3: TGTGCCAGCAGCTTGCGGTCCGGGACAGCCCCGGCCCATGAGCAGTTCTTC. This gives the protein CASSLRSGTAPAHEQFF.

The V gene is TRBV9, the J gene TRBJ1-2, with D possibly matching TRBD1 (6 bases). The length of the CDR3 is 14 residues. Germline V gene lookup returns CDR1 SGDLS and CDR2 YYNGEE. V shed 0 bases and J shed 3 bases, with 9 bases lying between them. The CDR3 DNA sequence: TGTGCCAGCAGCGTAGACAGGGCCCACTATGGCTACACCTTC. Residues: CASSVDRAHYGYTF.

The chain links TRBV6-5 to TRBJ1-4; the D gene is possibly TRBD1 (5 bases). The CDR3 extends over 14 amino acids. The V and J ends lost 4 bases and 5 bases respectively, with 11 bases between them. CDR1 is MNHEY, CDR2 SVGAGI, per germline. The CDR3 coding sequence is TGTGCCAGCAGTTCGACGGGGGAGAATGAAAAACTGTTTTTT. Translating it yields CASSSTGENEKLFF.

V is TRBV6-1 and J is TRBJ2-1; possibly TRBD2 for D (7 bases). The CDR3 loop spans 13 amino acids. Looked up from germline, CDR1 is MNHNS and CDR2 is SASEGT. V was cut by 6 bases and J by 16 bases, with 22 bases left in between. The CDR3 coding sequence is TGTGCCAGCAGGGAGGAGGGGACACAGACTAGCTTCTTC. It translates to CASREEGTQTSFF.

The DNA of the CDR3 is TGTGCCAGCAGCTTGGGGGGCGGGGGGGCCGTAGATACGCAGTATTTT. It specifies CASSLGGGGAVDTQYF. This chain joins TRBV5-5 and TRBJ2-3, with 9 bases fitting TRBD2. J was trimmed by 5 bases and V by 0 bases; bases with no gene match: 7. Germline V gives CDR1 SGHKS, CDR2 YYEKEE (reference sequence). The CDR3 is 16 residues long.

The gene calls are TRBV30 and TRBJ1-5; D perhaps matches TRBD1 (6 bases). The ends were cut back, 4 bases at V and 7 bases at J, with 14 bases in the middle. The CDR3 totals 13 residues. Germline V gene sequence: CDR1 GTSNPN, CDR2 SVGIG (reference sequence). CDR3 protein: CAWNSGGDQPQHF. DNA for the CDR3: TGTGCCTGGAACTCGGGGGGCGACCAGCCCCAGCATTTT. Combining the CDR3 with reference TRBV30 and TRBJ1-5 gives the whole variable domain SQTIHQWPATLVQPVGSPLSLECTVEGTSNPNLYWYRQAAGRGLQLLFYSVGIGQISSEVPQNLSASRPQDRQFILSSKKLLLSDSGFYLCAWNSGGDQPQHFGDGTRLSIL.

V usage is TRBV30 and J usage is TRBJ1-2; D possibly corresponds to TRBD1 (6 bases). Trimming stripped 0 bases from V and 3 bases from J, with 14 bases between. CDR1 is GTSNPN, CDR2 SVGIG, per germline (reference sequence). This CDR3 contains 15 residues. CDR3 sequence (DNA): TGTGCCTGGAGTGTGGGGGTCAGGGGTGACTATGGCTACACCTTC. It is translated as CAWSVGVRGDYGYTF.

The chain combines TRBV27 with TRBJ2-7, with D tentatively TRBD1 (6 bases). The germline V and J ends were trimmed by 4 bases and 7 bases, with 20 bases remaining between them. CDR1 is MNHEY, CDR2 SMNVEV, per germline (reference sequence). The CDR3 extends over 15 amino acids. CDR3 region: CASSSIRTGLGEQYF. The CDR3 DNA reads TGTGCCAGCAGTTCCATCCGCACAGGGCTGGGGGAGCAGTACTTC.

The rearrangement joins TRBV4-1 to TRBJ1-2, with unresolved D. V lost 2 bases, J lost 0 bases, and 4 bases lay in between. Germline values: CDR1 MGHRA, CDR2 YSYEKL. This CDR3 is 13 amino acids long. CDR3: CASSQRANYGYTF. The CDR3 DNA sequence: TGCGCCAGCAGCCAACGCGCTAACTATGGCTACACCTTC.

The chain joins TRBV11-2 to TRBJ2-5; TRBD1 might be the D (5 bases). The CDR3 length is 14 residues. From germline, CDR1 is SGHAT and CDR2 FQNNGV. The V gene lost 5 bases and the J gene lost 1 base, with 11 bases spanning the gap. The chain's CDR3 is CASSESRVQETQYF. In DNA form, the CDR3 reads TGTGCCAGCAGCGAATCCAGGGTCCAAGAGACCCAGTACTTC.

This clone was seen only once. The junction does not match germline at one end; this may be a read error. The chain recombines TRBV28 with TRBJ2-7; D may be TRBD2 (6 bases). The CDR3 runs 15 residues. Germline lookup yields CDR1 MDHEN and CDR2 SYDVKM. The CDR3 DNA follows: TGTGCCAGCAGTTTACGGGGGTGGTACTCCTACGGGCAGTACTTC. It yields the protein CASSLRGWYSYGQYF.

V gene TRBV7-2 combines with J gene TRBJ2-1, with TRBD2 identical over 12 bases. Trimming cost V 2 bases and J 10 bases; bases outside gene matches: 12. Looked up from germline, CDR1 is SGHTA and CDR2 is FQGNSA. This CDR3 is built from 17 residues. Here the CDR3 DNA reads TGTGCCAGCAGCTTATCCCTAGCGGGGGGGCCCCTAGGCGAGCAGTTCTTC. It yields the protein CASSLSLAGGPLGEQFF.

The chain combines TRBV19 with TRBJ2-1; tentative D call: TRBD2 (6 bases). In germline, CDR1 is LNHDA, CDR2 SQIVND (reference sequence). V shed 2 bases and J shed 5 bases, with 13 bases lying between them. The CDR3 contains 15 residues. CDR3 residues: CASSIWDLTDNEQFF. The CDR3 DNA reads TGTGCCAGTAGTATATGGGACTTAACCGACAATGAGCAGTTCTTC.

The V gene is TRBV11-2, the J gene TRBJ2-1; TRBD2 is a possible D gene (5 bases). The germline V gene has CDR1 SGHAT and CDR2 FQNNGV. Trimming shortened V by 5 bases and J by 4 bases, and 15 bases separated the two germline ends. This CDR3 contains 15 residues. Written as DNA, the CDR3 is TGTGCCAGCAGCGTGACAAACCTAGCTTACAATGAGCAGTTCTTC. Protein product: CASSVTNLAYNEQFF.

The chain links TRBV6-6 to TRBJ1-5, with a possible D match to TRBD1 (5 bases). V was clipped by 6 bases and J by 2 bases, with 14 bases between them. Germline lookup yields CDR1 MNHNY and CDR2 SVGAGI (reference sequence). The CDR3 sequence is 15 residues long. DNA of the CDR3: TGTGCCAGCAGCTGGGGCTCGGGGGGCAATCAGCCCCAGCATTTT. Its translation is CASSWGSGGNQPQHF.

This rearrangement joins TRBV9 to TRBJ2-6; TRBD2 matches at 7 bases. Germline V gene data show CDR1 as SGDLS and CDR2 as YYNGEE. CDR3 length equals 20 residues. J gave up 3 bases and V 3 bases, and 18 bases lay outside the gene matches. The CDR3 region is CASSASGGDTPLGGANVLTF. Written as DNA, the CDR3 is TGTGCCAGCAGCGCCTCGGGGGGAGACACACCCCTAGGTGGGGCCAACGTCCTGACTTTC.

This sequence joins TRBV15 and TRBJ2-4; D is perhaps TRBD2 (6 bases). Per the germline V gene, CDR1 is LNHNV and CDR2 is YYDKDF (reference sequence). V gave up 1 base and J gave up 6 bases, with 13 bases separating them. This CDR3 region has 15 residues. The CDR3 DNA sequence: TGTGCCACCAGCAGAGTCGGGGGATCTGGAAACATTCAGTACTTC. Translation: CATSRVGGSGNIQYF.

CDR3 coding DNA: TGTGCCAGCAGCTGGGGGTTAAGGACAGGGCCCGGGGAGCTGTTTTTT. This gives the protein CASSWGLRTGPGELFF. The chain uses TRBV5-4 and TRBJ2-2, with TRBD1 matching over 8 bases. This CDR3 region has 16 residues. The V and J ends lost 3 bases and 6 bases, in that order; junction bases with no gene match: 10. Germline V gene data show CDR1 as SGHNT and CDR2 as YYREEE (reference sequence).